This T cell receptor (beta chain) was sequenced in a study of post-analysis software for immune sequencing data. General study results and limits: There were about 5 TRBV segments more frequent in patients than controls, and TRBV5-6, TRBV5-1 and TRBV20-1 were among them. The normalized Chao1 diversity of multiple sclerosis patients was significantly lower than that of controls.

Trimming left V 5 bases short and J 6 bases short, with 23 bases between. CDR3 length equals 17 residues. In germline, CDR1 is MDHEN, CDR2 SYDVKM. In this sample, this clonotype turned up a few times. As yet, its antigen is unknown. Unique molecular identifiers were carried by the TCR beta cDNA libraries. T cells numbering about 0.85 to 11 million yielded roughly 0.5 million cDNA molecules. TCRdb itself ran the PCR reads through MiXCR, one entry per CDR3 protein. This table holds hundreds of thousands of distinct CDR3 sequences, 25% to 30% found once. The chain combines TRBV28 with TRBJ2-1; tentatively, D is TRBD2 (6 bases). Specimen: blood. This TCR was recovered from a girl between 10 and 17 years old with multiple sclerosis. This CDR3 reads CASSRLQGGPVLNEQFF. The CDR3 DNA reads TGTGCCAGCAGTCGCCTCCAGGGAGGCCCGGTTCTCAATGAGCAGTTCTTC.